A selection of T cell receptor beta chains follows, all from one sample in a study of human thymus T cells. TCRdb's copy holds only in-frame clones and misses some; the assay was immunoSEQ multiplex PCR. The sample has fewer than 85,000 clones; 85% to 95% are singletons. Specimen: thymus tissue. The source of these receptors is a girl younger than two with a congenital heart defect but otherwise immunologically healthy. CDR3s include the opening cysteine and the closing phenylalanine or tryptophan. Fields, in order: D gene, V gene, clone size, J gene, CDR3 DNA, CDR3 protein. A D gene is named only where the DNA matches it firmly. Part of the rows lack a size; the others show once, few, many or a class for expanded clones.

D: TRBD2; V: TRBV27; size: -; J: TRBJ2-7; DNA: TGTGCCAGCAGTCCGGGAGGGCGAGCCCCCTACGAGCAGTACTTC; CDR3: CASSPGGRAPYEQYF
D: TRBD2; V: TRBV4-3; size: -; J: TRBJ2-2; DNA: TGCGCCACCACAAAGATAGGTTGTAAGACTAGCGGGAGAAGGAGGAACACCGGGGAGCTGTTTTTT; CDR3: CATTKIGCKTSGRRRNTGELFF
D: -; V: TRBV11-2; size: -; J: TRBJ1-2; DNA: TGTGCCAGCAGTCTTCCGAGGGTTAACTATGGCTACACCTTC; CDR3: CASSLPRVNYGYTF
D: -; V: TRBV28; size: -; J: TRBJ1-4; DNA: TGTGCCAGCGGACGACCAGGGGAAACTAATGAAAAACTGTTTTTT; CDR3: CASGRPGETNEKLFF
D: TRBD1; V: TRBV18; size: -; J: TRBJ1-1; DNA: TGTGCCAGCTCACCGACGGGACAGGGGTCTGAAGCTTTCTTT; CDR3: CASSPTGQGSEAFF
D: -; V: TRBV28; size: -; J: TRBJ1-2; DNA: TGTGCCAGCAGAAGACTAGGAGGCTACACCTTC; CDR3: CASRRLGGYTF
D: TRBD2; V: TRBV23-1; size: once; J: TRBJ2-7; DNA: TGCGCCAGCAGTCTCGATCGACTAGCGGGAGGGCCGGGTGAGCAGTACTTC; CDR3: CASSLDRLAGGPGEQYF
D: TRBD1; V: TRBV4-2; size: -; J: TRBJ1-2; DNA: TGTGCCAGCAGCCAAGATCAGGGGGGGACTAACTATGGCTACACCTTC; CDR3: CASSQDQGGTNYGYTF
D: TRBD2; V: TRBV11-2; size: -; J: TRBJ2-5; DNA: TGTGCCAGCAGGGGAGGACTAGCGGCGGATGTAAGGACCCAGTACTTC; CDR3: CASRGGLAADVRTQYF
D: -; V: TRBV27; size: -; J: TRBJ2-3; DNA: TGTGCCAGCAGTTTGACAGGGAGGACAGATACGCAGTATTTT; CDR3: CASSLTGRTDTQYF
D: -; V: TRBV28; size: -; J: TRBJ1-5; DNA: TGTGCCAGCAGTTTGGTTGGAGGAGGTACGAGCTTGCTTAGCAATCAGCCCCAGCATTTT; CDR3: CASSLVGGGTSLLSNQPQHF
D: -; V: TRBV6-4; size: -; J: TRBJ1-1; DNA: TGTGCCAGCAGGACGGAAAACACTGAAGCTTTCTTT; CDR3: CASRTENTEAFF
D: -; V: TRBV11-2; size: -; J: TRBJ2-3; DNA: TGTGCCAGCAGCCCCGTTACCCCTCCTGAGGAACCAGATACGCAGTATTTT; CDR3: CASSPVTPPEEPDTQYF
D: TRBD2; V: TRBV25-1; size: -; J: TRBJ2-7; DNA: TGTGCCAGCAGTTCCCCTAGCGGGAGTACTTACGAGCAGTACTTC; CDR3: CASSSPSGSTYEQYF
D: -; V: TRBV19; size: -; J: TRBJ2-1; DNA: TGTGCCAGTAGTATATGGAGGACAGACCACGACGCTGAGCAGTTCTTC; CDR3: CASSIWRTDHDAEQFF
D: TRBD1; V: TRBV5-1; size: -; J: TRBJ1-4; DNA: TGCGCCAGCAGCGCACAGGGGAAAGGACATGAAAAACTGTTTTTT; CDR3: CASSAQGKGHEKLFF
D: -; V: TRBV4-1; size: -; J: TRBJ2-7; DNA: TGCGCCAGCAGCCACCTACAGGCCGGTCCTTACGAGCAGTACTTC; CDR3: CASSHLQAGPYEQYF
D: -; V: TRBV5-6; size: -; J: TRBJ2-1; DNA: TGTGCCAGCAGCCGCCGGAGGGCGGGGAATGAGCAGTTCTTC; CDR3: CASSRRRAGNEQFF
D: -; V: TRBV7-9; size: -; J: TRBJ1-4; DNA: TGTGCCAGCAGCTTAGTAGTTTATGCAACTAATGAAAAACTGTTTTTT; CDR3: CASSLVVYATNEKLFF
D: -; V: TRBV30; size: -; J: TRBJ2-5; DNA: TGTGCCTGGAGTGTTTGGGAAACCCAGTACTTC; CDR3: CAWSVWETQYF
D: TRBD1; V: TRBV20-1; size: once; J: TRBJ2-7; DNA: TGCAGTGCGGCAGGGGGTGGCGAGCAGTACTTC; CDR3: CSAAGGGEQYF
D: -; V: TRBV27; size: -; J: TRBJ1-1; DNA: TGTGCCAGCAGTTGGGGGGGCGCGAAGAACACTGAAGCTTTCTTT; CDR3: CASSWGGAKNTEAFF
D: TRBD1; V: TRBV9; size: -; J: TRBJ1-1; DNA: TGTGCCAGCAGCGTCGGGACAGGAGCTTTCTTT; CDR3: CASSVGTGAFF
D: -; V: TRBV7-9; size: -; J: TRBJ1-2; DNA: TGTGCCAGCACAAAGGGGGGAGAGGATCCTGCTAACTATGGCTACACCTTC; CDR3: CASTKGGEDPANYGYTF
D: -; V: TRBV7-2; size: -; J: TRBJ2-3; DNA: TGTGCCAGCAGCTTAGTGGGGCCACAGGCCGCTAGCACAGATACGCAGTATTTT; CDR3: CASSLVGPQAASTDTQYF